The rows below give T cell receptor beta chains drawn from one sample of a study of regulatory T cells in long-lasting Graves disease. From the multiplex PCR reads, TCRdb called clonotypes with MiXCR, one entry per CDR3 protein. The table has roughly 450,000 distinct CDR3 sequences, around 21% seen once. Material: peripheral blood mononuclear cells (PBMCs), obtained when the disease was refractory, from a patient treated with antithyroid drugs. These receptors all come from a female donor with Graves disease. CDR3s include the opening cysteine and the closing phenylalanine or tryptophan. A D gene is named only where the DNA matches it firmly. Some rows mark clone size as missing; the rest say once, few, many or name a class of expanded clone.

.	TRBJ2-5	few	TRBV30	CAWSVWAGTKTQYF	TGTGCCTGGAGTGTATGGGCAGGGACCAAGACCCAGTACTTC
TRBD2	TRBJ2-4	.	TRBV29-1	CSVSSAGEVSIQYF	TGCAGCGTTTCCTCGGCGGGAGAAGTTAGCATTCAGTACTTC
.	TRBJ2-2	.	TRBV4-2	CASSRELDTGELFF	TGTGCCAGCAGCCGGGAGTTGGACACCGGGGAGCTGTTTTTT
.	TRBJ1-2	many	TRBV28	CASSSQNDGYGYTF	TGTGCCAGCAGTTCCCAGAATGACGGCTATGGCTACACCTTC
.	TRBJ2-4	many	TRBV5-1	CASSFRRDSAKNIQYF	TGCGCCAGCAGCTTTAGGCGGGATTCAGCCAAAAACATTCAGTACTTC
.	TRBJ2-5	.	TRBV4-1	CASSHLRETQYF	TGCGCCAGCAGCCATCTGCGGGAGACCCAGTACTTC
TRBD2	TRBJ2-5	few	TRBV12-3/TRBV12-4	CASERGLAGGGQETQYF	TGTGCCAGCGAACGGGGACTAGCGGGAGGGGGGCAAGAGACCCAGTACTTC
TRBD1	TRBJ1-2	.	TRBV4-1	CASSQVGTGDYGYTF	TGCGCCAGCAGCCAAGTAGGAACAGGGGACTATGGCTACACCTTC
TRBD1	TRBJ1-2	medium-sized	TRBV28	CASSPRTGPHGYTF	TGTGCCAGCAGTCCCAGGACAGGGCCGCATGGCTACACCTTC
TRBD2	TRBJ2-2	once	TRBV5-1	CASSSELAGGPFTGELFF	TGCGCCAGCAGCTCCGAGCTAGCGGGAGGGCCGTTTACCGGGGAGCTGTTTTTT
.	TRBJ1-5	many	TRBV6-1	CASSDPLWQAGQPQHF	TGTGCCAGCAGTGACCCATTGTGGCAGGCGGGACAGCCCCAGCATTTT
TRBD1	TRBJ1-5	.	TRBV7-2	CASSLAPGTGGNQPQHF	TGTGCCAGCAGCTTAGCACCAGGGACAGGGGGCAATCAGCCCCAGCATTTT
.	TRBJ2-6	.	TRBV19	CASSIRSNGANVLTF	TGTGCCAGTAGTATCAGGAGCAATGGGGCCAACGTCCTGACTTTC
.	TRBJ1-1	many	TRBV15	CATSWGPSKDTEAFF	TGTGCCACCAGCTGGGGACCTAGCAAGGACACTGAAGCTTTCTTT
.	TRBJ2-5	.	TRBV5-1	CASSHGTPGETQYF	TGCGCCAGCAGCCACGGGACTCCGGGAGAGACCCAGTACTTC
.	TRBJ2-2	.	TRBV28	CASTTRNSPTGELFF	TGTGCCAGCACCACTAGGAACTCCCCCACCGGGGAGCTGTTTTTT
.	TRBJ2-1	.	TRBV6-1	CASNILPRQVNNEQFF	TGTGCCAGCAACATCTTGCCCCGACAGGTTAACAATGAGCAGTTCTTC
TRBD1	TRBJ1-5	many	TRBV5-1	CASSPGQGMGNQPQHF	TGCGCCAGCAGCCCTGGACAGGGTATGGGCAATCAGCCCCAGCATTTT
.	TRBJ2-6	many	TRBV28	CASSPRPSGANVLTF	TGTGCCAGCAGTCCCAGACCCTCTGGGGCCAACGTCCTGACTTTC
.	TRBJ1-1	many	TRBV16	CASSQSWRMNTEAFF	TGTGCCAGCAGCCAATCATGGCGGATGAACACTGAAGCTTTCTTT
.	TRBJ2-1	.	TRBV6-2/TRBV6-3	CASSYWGQGLHNEQFF	TGTGCCAGCAGTTACTGGGGGCAGGGACTACACAATGAGCAGTTCTTC
.	TRBJ2-7	few	TRBV10-3	CAISTHYEQYF	TGTGCCATCAGTACCCACTACGAGCAGTACTTC
TRBD1	TRBJ1-6	many	TRBV3-1	CASSQDPGQGKSPLHF	TGTGCCAGCAGCCAAGATCCGGGACAGGGGAAGTCACCCCTCCACTTT